What follows describes a single T cell receptor beta chain. The data stem from a study of shared clonotypes between healthy human individuals. At the level of the study: Per-donor plates numbered three CD4 naive, three CD4 memory, two CD8 naive and one CD8 memory.

At deep level, the assay was performed. The method was immunoSEQ multiplex PCR; TCRdb's version includes in-frame clones alone and lacks a portion of them. The sample lists millions of clones, roughly 93% occurring once. V shed 8 bases and J 4 bases; nucleotides not matched to a gene: 13. This CDR3 is built from 15 residues. Germline V CDR1 and CDR2: GTSNPN, SVGIG (reference sequence). The chain combines TRBV30 with TRBJ1-1; TRBD1 matches 10 bases. This receptor was obtained from a man younger than 35 in good health. Some clones in this sample may be carry-over from other donors' samples. The source material was naive CD4+ T cells from PBMCs. As to subset: CD45RA+ positively selected. The CDR3 DNA reads TGTGCCGGCGTGGGACAGGGGTGGGGGGCCACTGAAGCTTTCTTT. This translates into CAGVGQGWGATEAFF.